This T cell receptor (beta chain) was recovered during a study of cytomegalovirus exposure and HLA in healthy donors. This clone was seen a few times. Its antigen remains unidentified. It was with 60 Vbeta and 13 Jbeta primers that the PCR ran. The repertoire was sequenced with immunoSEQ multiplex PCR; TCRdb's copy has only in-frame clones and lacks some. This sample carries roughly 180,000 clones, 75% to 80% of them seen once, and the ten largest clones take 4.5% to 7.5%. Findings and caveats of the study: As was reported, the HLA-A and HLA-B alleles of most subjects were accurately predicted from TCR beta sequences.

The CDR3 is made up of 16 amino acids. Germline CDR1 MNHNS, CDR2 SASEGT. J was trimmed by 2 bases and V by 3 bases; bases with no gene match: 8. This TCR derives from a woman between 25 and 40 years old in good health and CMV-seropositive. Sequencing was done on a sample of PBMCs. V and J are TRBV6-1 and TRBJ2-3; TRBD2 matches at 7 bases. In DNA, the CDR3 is TGTGCCAGCAGTGATGGGGGGACTAAGTTCACAGATACGCAGTATTTT. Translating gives CASSDGGTKFTDTQYF.